Included here is one T cell receptor (beta chain) sequence, with context. Its cognate antigen is unknown. The data originate from a study of post-analysis software for immune sequencing data. Study-wide context: Patients had relapsing-remitting, secondary progressive or progressive-relapsing multiple sclerosis; some lacked subtype. Study-level findings and limits: Patients had higher frequencies than controls of roughly five TRBV segments, including TRBV5-6, TRBV5-1 and TRBV20-1.

Prepared libraries of TCR beta cDNA carried unique molecular identifiers. TCRdb re-called the PCR reads through MiXCR, storing one row per CDR3 protein. The table has 450,000 to 700,000 distinct CDR3 sequences, roughly 40% seen once. Per the germline V gene, CDR1 is MNHEY and CDR2 is SVGAGI. This CDR3 has 14 amino acids. V was shortened by 6 bases and J by 0 bases, with 11 bases between the two germline ends. The chain is built from TRBV6-5 and TRBJ1-2; D gene ambiguous. The receptor comes from a girl aged 10 to 17 with multiple sclerosis. The sample was blood. This CDR3 is CASSPVQANYGYTF. The CDR3 bases are TGTGCCAGCAGCCCCGTCCAAGCTAACTATGGCTACACCTTC.